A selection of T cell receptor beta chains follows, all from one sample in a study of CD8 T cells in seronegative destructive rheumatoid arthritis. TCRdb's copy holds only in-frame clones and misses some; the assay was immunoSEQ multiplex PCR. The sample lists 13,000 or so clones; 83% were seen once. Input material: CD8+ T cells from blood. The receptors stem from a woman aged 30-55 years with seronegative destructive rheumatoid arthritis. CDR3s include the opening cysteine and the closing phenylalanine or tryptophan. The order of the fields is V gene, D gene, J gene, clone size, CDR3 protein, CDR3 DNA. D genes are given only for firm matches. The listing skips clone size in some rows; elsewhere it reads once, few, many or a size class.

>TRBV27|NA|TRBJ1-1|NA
CASSLYRAGNTEAFF
TGTGCCAGCAGTTTATACAGGGCTGGGAACACTGAAGCTTTCTTT
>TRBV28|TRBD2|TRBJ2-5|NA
CASSSYSGGRETQYF
TGTGCCAGCAGTTCGTATAGCGGGGGGCGCGAGACCCAGTACTTC
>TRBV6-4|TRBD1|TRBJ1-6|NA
CASSDSTGGVSPLHF
TGTGCCAGCAGTGACTCGACAGGGGGGGTCTCACCCCTCCACTTT
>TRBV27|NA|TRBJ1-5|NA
CASSQLGNQPQHF
TGTGCCAGCAGTCAGTTGGGCAATCAGCCCCAGCATTTT
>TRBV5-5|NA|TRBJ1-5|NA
CASSEREVRSNQPQHF
TGTGCCAGCAGCGAACGAGAGGTTCGAAGCAATCAGCCCCAGCATTTT
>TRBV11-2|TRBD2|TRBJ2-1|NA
CASSELAGGYNEQFF
TGTGCCAGCAGCGAACTAGCGGGGGGTTACAATGAGCAGTTCTTC
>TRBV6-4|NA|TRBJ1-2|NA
CASPREASSYGYTF
TGTGCCAGCCCGCGAGAGGCTTCCTCCTATGGCTACACCTTC
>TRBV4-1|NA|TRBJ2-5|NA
CASSHGPGAPETQYF
TGCGCCAGCAGCCACGGACCAGGGGCCCCAGAGACCCAGTACTTC
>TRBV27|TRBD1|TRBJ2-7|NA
CASSSPGQGDYEQYF
TGTGCCAGCAGTTCGCCGGGACAGGGGGACTACGAGCAGTACTTC
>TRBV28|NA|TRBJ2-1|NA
CASSSRRVRAYNEQFF
TGTGCCAGCAGTTCCCGCAGGGTAAGAGCCTACAATGAGCAGTTCTTC
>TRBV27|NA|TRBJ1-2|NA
CASRALGSQGYGYTF
TGTGCCAGCAGAGCCCTAGGGTCCCAGGGCTATGGCTACACCTTC
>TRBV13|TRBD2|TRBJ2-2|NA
CASSLGLAGLTGELFF
TGTGCCAGCAGCTTAGGGCTAGCGGGGTTGACCGGGGAGCTGTTTTTT
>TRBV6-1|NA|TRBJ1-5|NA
CASRPSGDQPQHF
TGTGCCAGCAGGCCCTCGGGAGATCAGCCCCAGCATTTT
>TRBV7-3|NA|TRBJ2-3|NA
CASSLGPRTDTQYF
TGTGCCAGCAGCTTAGGCCCGCGCACAGATACGCAGTATTTT
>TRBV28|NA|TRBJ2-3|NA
CASSLGGGADTQYF
TGTGCCAGCAGTTTGGGCGGCGGGGCAGATACGCAGTATTTT
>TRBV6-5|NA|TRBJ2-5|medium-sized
CASSLNAAETQYF
TGTGCCAGCAGTTTGAATGCAGCGGAGACCCAGTACTTC
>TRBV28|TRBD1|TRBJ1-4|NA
CASSRDRVQGEKLFF
TGTGCCAGCAGTAGAGACAGGGTGCAGGGGGAAAAACTGTTTTTT
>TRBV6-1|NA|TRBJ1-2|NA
CASSPDSLNGYTF
TGTGCCAGCAGTCCAGACTCGTTAAATGGCTACACCTTC
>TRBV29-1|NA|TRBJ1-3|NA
CSVEKGSGNTIYF
TGCAGCGTTGAAAAGGGGTCTGGAAACACCATATATTTT
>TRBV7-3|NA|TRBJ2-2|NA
CASSLSGAGELFF
TGTGCCAGCAGCTTAAGCGGGGCCGGGGAGCTGTTTTTT
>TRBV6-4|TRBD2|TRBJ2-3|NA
CASSLSGGTDTQYF
TGTGCCAGCAGCCTTAGCGGGGGCACAGATACGCAGTATTTT
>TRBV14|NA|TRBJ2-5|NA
CASSERVLQGTQYF
TGTGCCAGCAGCGAGCGGGTGCTCCAGGGGACCCAGTACTTC
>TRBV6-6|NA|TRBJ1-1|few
CASSGQQDTEAFF
TGTGCCAGCAGTGGACAGCAAGACACTGAAGCTTTCTTT
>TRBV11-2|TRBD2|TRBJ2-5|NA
CASSLEAGLAGQETQYF
TGTGCCAGCAGCTTAGAAGCCGGACTAGCGGGGCAAGAGACCCAGTACTTC
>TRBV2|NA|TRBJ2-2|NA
CASLEGGTVNTGELFF
TGTGCCAGTTTAGAAGGGGGGACAGTGAACACCGGGGAGCTGTTTTTT
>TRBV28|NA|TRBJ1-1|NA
CASSLGFSGNTEAFF
TGTGCCAGCAGTTTGGGGTTCAGCGGGAACACTGAAGCTTTCTTT
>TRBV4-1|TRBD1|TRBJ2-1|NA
CASSQAGQGIHEQFF
TGCGCCAGCAGCCAAGCGGGACAGGGGATCCATGAGCAGTTCTTC
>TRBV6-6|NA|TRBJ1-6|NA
CASSYSLVGDNSPLHF
TGTGCCAGCAGTTACTCGTTAGTCGGTGATAATTCACCCCTCCACTTT
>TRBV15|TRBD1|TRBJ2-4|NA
CATSRGGQGAKNIQYF
TGTGCCACCAGCAGAGGGGGACAGGGGGCCAAAAACATTCAGTACTTC
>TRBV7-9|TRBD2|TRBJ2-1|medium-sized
CASIPAGGIAYNEQFF
TGTGCCAGCATTCCAGCGGGGGGGATCGCCTACAATGAGCAGTTCTTC
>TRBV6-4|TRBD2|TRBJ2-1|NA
CASSDSASGGASNEQFF
TGTGCCAGCAGTGACTCGGCTAGCGGGGGGGCATCGAATGAGCAGTTCTTC
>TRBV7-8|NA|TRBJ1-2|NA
CASSAGLYGYTF
TGTGCCAGCAGCGCGGGCCTCTATGGCTACACCTTC
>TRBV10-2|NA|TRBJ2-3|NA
CASSESRATDTQYF
TGCGCCAGCAGTGAGTCGCGGGCCACAGATACGCAGTATTTT
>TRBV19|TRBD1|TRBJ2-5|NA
CASSPTEIRQGVGETQYF
TGTGCCAGTAGTCCAACTGAAATCCGGCAGGGGGTAGGAGAGACCCAGTACTTC
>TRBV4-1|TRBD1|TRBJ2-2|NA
CASSHRDSPGTGELFF
TGCGCCAGCAGCCATAGGGACAGCCCAGGAACCGGGGAGCTGTTTTTT
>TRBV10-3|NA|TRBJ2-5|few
CAISDQYKTGQETQYF
TGTGCCATCAGTGACCAGTACAAAACGGGCCAAGAGACCCAGTACTTC
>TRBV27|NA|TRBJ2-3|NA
CASSLLTDTQYF
TGTGCCAGCAGCCTTCTCACAGATACGCAGTATTTT
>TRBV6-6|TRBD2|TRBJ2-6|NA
CASSYREAGANVLTF
TGTGCCAGCAGTTACCGGGAGGCTGGGGCCAACGTCCTGACTTTC
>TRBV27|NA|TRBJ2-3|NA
CASSELAGTQYF
TGTGCCAGCAGTGAACTAGCAGGCACGCAGTATTTT
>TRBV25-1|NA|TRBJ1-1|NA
CASTTGTHVEAFF
TGTGCCAGCACGACTGGGACACACGTTGAAGCTTTCTTT
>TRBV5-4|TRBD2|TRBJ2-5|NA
CASSQGPSGGAYQETQYF
TGTGCCAGCAGCCAGGGTCCTAGCGGGGGGGCCTACCAAGAGACCCAGTACTTC
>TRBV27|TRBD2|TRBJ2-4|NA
CASSPIPRLAGGQVAKNIQYF
TGTGCCAGCAGTCCGATACCGAGGCTAGCGGGGGGGCAGGTAGCCAAAAACATTCAGTACTTC
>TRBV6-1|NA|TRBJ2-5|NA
CASKSSGGGLETQYF
TGTGCCAGCAAATCCTCGGGGGGCGGTTTAGAGACCCAGTACTTC
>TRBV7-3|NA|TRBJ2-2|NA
CASSLIRADTGELFF
TGTGCCAGCAGCTTAATCAGGGCGGACACCGGGGAGCTGTTTTTT
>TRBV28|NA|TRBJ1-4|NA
CASSSFEKLFF
TGTGCCAGCAGTTCTTTCGAAAAACTGTTTTTT
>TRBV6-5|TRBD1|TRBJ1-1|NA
CASSSGTGAMNTEAFF
TGTGCCAGCAGTTCGGGGACAGGGGCGATGAACACTGAAGCTTTCTTT
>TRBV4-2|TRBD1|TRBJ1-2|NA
CASSQAPTGGEGYTF
TGTGCCAGCAGCCAAGCCCCAACAGGGGGGGAAGGCTACACCTTC